The rows below give T cell receptor beta chains drawn from one sample of a study of T cell responses to AZD1222 COVID-19 vaccine. Some clones are missing from TCRdb's copy, which holds only in-frame ones; the method was immunoSEQ multiplex PCR. The sample holds approximately 200,000 clones; about 89% are singletons and the top ten take roughly 3.5%. This specimen was peripheral blood, taken 28 days after the second AZD1222 dose. All receptors come from an adult who received the AZD1222 COVID-19 vaccine. Each CDR3 is given with its conserved first and last residue. The order of the fields is D gene, V gene, CDR3 length, J gene, clone size, CDR3 DNA, CDR3 protein. D genes are given only for firm matches. Clone size, where shown, is once, few, many, or a class for clones that have expanded.

>-|TRBV27|14|TRBJ2-7|-
TGTGCCAGCGCCGCGCTTAGCGAAGACTACGAGCAGTACTTC
CASAALSEDYEQYF
>-|TRBV30|14|TRBJ2-7|-
TGTGCCAGTACTGGGCCTAGTAGCTCCTACGAGCAGTACTTC
CASTGPSSSYEQYF
>-|TRBV3-1/TRBV3-2|14|TRBJ1-1|-
TGTGCCAGCAGCCAAGATGAATGGACGGGGGAAGCTTTCTTT
CASSQDEWTGEAFF
>TRBD1|TRBV28|16|TRBJ1-3|once
TGTGCCAGCAGTTTAAGGGGGCGGACGACTGGAAACACCATATATTTT
CASSLRGRTTGNTIYF
>TRBD2|TRBV6-5|16|TRBJ2-1|-
TGTGCCAGCAGTTATCCCCCAGCGGGAGCCGGGGTTGAGCAGTTCTTC
CASSYPPAGAGVEQFF
>-|TRBV27|13|TRBJ2-7|few
TGTGCCAGCAGTTTACTAGGGAAGGGCGAGCAGTACTTC
CASSLLGKGEQYF
>-|TRBV5-1|17|TRBJ2-1|-
TGCGCCAGCAGCTTTGAGTTCTTGGCGGCAGGGAAGGATGAGCAGTTCTTC
CASSFEFLAAGKDEQFF
>-|TRBV10-3|13|TRBJ2-3|-
TGTGCCATCAGTAGACAGGAGACAGATACGCAGTATTTT
CAISRQETDTQYF
>-|TRBV7-2|12|TRBJ2-1|-
TGTGCCAGCAGCTTAAAATTGGGTGAGCAGTTCTTC
CASSLKLGEQFF
>-|TRBV10-1|13|TRBJ2-7|-
TGCGCCAGCAGTGATCCAGACGGTAATCGTCCGTACTTC
CASSDPDGNRPYF
>-|TRBV20-1|11|TRBJ1-3|-
TGCAGTGCCATAGCCAGAAACACCATATATTTT
CSAIARNTIYF
>-|TRBV5-1|13|TRBJ1-2|-
TGCGCCAGCAGCCCCCAGGGTATGGGAGGCTACACCTTC
CASSPQGMGGYTF
>TRBD2|TRBV6-1|20|TRBJ2-7|-
TGTGCCAGCAGTGCCTCCCGGATTGCCGGGACTAGCTTCGCCGGGGAGGAGCAGTACTTC
CASSASRIAGTSFAGEEQYF
>-|TRBV29-1|13|TRBJ1-2|-
TGCAGCGTTGTAGGGGGGGCTAACTATGGCTACACCTTC
CSVVGGANYGYTF
>-|TRBV12-3/TRBV12-4|13|TRBJ1-2|-
TGTGCCAGCAGCCCCCGGGCGGAGGGTGGCTACACCTTC
CASSPRAEGGYTF
>TRBD2|TRBV5-1|16|TRBJ2-1|-
TGCGCCAGCAGCTGGCCCCTAGCGGGAGATAACAATGAGCAGTTCTTC
CASSWPLAGDNNEQFF
>TRBD1|TRBV19|16|TRBJ1-2|-
TGTGCCAGTCGGGACAGGGGTCCCAATTCGAACTATGGCTACACCTTC
CASRDRGPNSNYGYTF
>-|TRBV11-3|13|TRBJ2-7|-
TGTGCCAGCAGCTTAGCGGACGGCTACGAGCAGTACTTC
CASSLADGYEQYF
>-|TRBV30|13|TRBJ2-2|-
TGTGCCCGTGGCGGGAATCACCCCGGGGAGCTGTTTTTT
CARGGNHPGELFF
>TRBD1|TRBV11-2|16|TRBJ2-1|-
TGTGCCAGCAGCTCCATACAGGGGTCAAGGGAGAATGAGCAGTTCTTC
CASSSIQGSRENEQFF
>-|TRBV7-2|14|TRBJ2-7|-
TGTGCCAGCAGCTTACTCACCCGCTCCTACGAGCAGTACTTC
CASSLLTRSYEQYF
>-|TRBV7-9|12|TRBJ1-1|medium-sized
TGTGCCAGCAGCTCATGGGACACTGAAGCTTTCTTT
CASSSWDTEAFF
>-|TRBV30|12|TRBJ1-1|-
TGTGCCTGGAGAGGAAGGAACACTGAAGCTTTCTTT
CAWRGRNTEAFF
>-|TRBV6-5|13|TRBJ2-7|-
TGTGCCAGCATCCGTCCTGGGGGAGGCGAGCAGTACTTC
CASIRPGGGEQYF
>TRBD1|TRBV29-1|13|TRBJ2-1|-
TGCAGCGTGCAGGGGGAGAGGTACAATGAGCAGTTCTTC
CSVQGERYNEQFF
>TRBD2|TRBV28|17|TRBJ2-4|-
TGTGCCAGCAGTTTATCGGCTAGCGGGAGAGCCAAAAACATTCAGTACTTC
CASSLSASGRAKNIQYF
>-|TRBV23-1|17|TRBJ1-5|-
TGCGCCAGCAGTCAATCCCGAGTCGCAGGACCCAATCAGCCCCAGCATTTT
CASSQSRVAGPNQPQHF
>TRBD2|TRBV4-2|17|TRBJ2-1|-
TGTGCCAGCAGCCAAGAAGGGGCGGGAGTGGGTAACAATGAGCAGTTCTTC
CASSQEGAGVGNNEQFF
>TRBD1|TRBV19|15|TRBJ1-1|-
TGTGCCAGTAGTATAAACAGGGCAGGGGGCACTGAAGCTTTCTTT
CASSINRAGGTEAFF
>-|TRBV27|14|TRBJ2-7|-
TGTGCCAGCAGTCTGGACCTATACCACCACGAGCAGTACTTC
CASSLDLYHHEQYF
>-|TRBV6-5|14|TRBJ1-2|once
TGTGCCAGCAGTGACTCTGCAGGGTGGGATGGCTACACCTTC
CASSDSAGWDGYTF
>TRBD1|TRBV25-1|15|TRBJ2-2|-
TGTGCCAGCAGCCCGACAGGGGGAAATTCCAGGGAGCTGTTTTTT
CASSPTGGNSRELFF
>TRBD1|TRBV27|16|TRBJ1-1|-
TGTGCCAGCAGTTTAGGGGGACAGGGACCGGTCACTGAAGCTTTCTTT
CASSLGGQGPVTEAFF
>TRBD1|TRBV10-2|14|TRBJ1-1|few
TGCGCCAGCAGGGACAGGGAGGACGGGACTGAAGCTTTCTTT
CASRDREDGTEAFF
>-|TRBV2|15|TRBJ1-6|-
TGTGCCAGCAGTGAAAGTACTCACGGGAATTCACCCCTCCACTTT
CASSESTHGNSPLHF
>-|TRBV27|16|TRBJ2-2|-
TGTGCCAGCAGCCGACGGGGGATGGACAACACCGGGGAGCTGTTTTTT
CASSRRGMDNTGELFF
>-|TRBV19|16|TRBJ2-3|-
TGTGCCAGTAGTAGAGGGAGCGCGTCTAGCACAGATACGCAGTATTTT
CASSRGSASSTDTQYF
>-|TRBV18|15|TRBJ2-7|-
TGTGCCAGCTCACCACCCGTGGGGCAGCTCGGCGAGCAGTACTTC
CASSPPVGQLGEQYF
>TRBD1|TRBV19|14|TRBJ1-1|-
TGTGCCAGCGGTTTGTGGACAGGGGACACTGAAGCTTTCTTT
CASGLWTGDTEAFF
>-|TRBV20-1|13|TRBJ1-5|few
TGCAGTGCTAGTCCTCCTCCCAATCAGCCCCAGCATTTT
CSASPPPNQPQHF
>TRBD1|TRBV27|20|TRBJ2-6|-
TGTGCCAGCAGTTTATCGCGGGGGGGACAGGGGGCAGCTGGGGCCAACGTCCTGACTTTC
CASSLSRGGQGAAGANVLTF
>TRBD1|TRBV5-4|14|TRBJ1-2|-
TGTGCCAGCAGCGAGGAGACAGGGGGTAGGGGCTACACCTTC
CASSEETGGRGYTF
>-|TRBV12-3/TRBV12-4|13|TRBJ1-5|-
TGTGCCAGCTCCGGGGGGGGCAATCAGCCCCAGCATTTT
CASSGGGNQPQHF
>TRBD1|TRBV29-1|13|TRBJ1-2|-
TGCAGCGGCCGGACAGGGACAATTGATGGCTACACCTTC
CSGRTGTIDGYTF
>TRBD1|TRBV6-5|15|TRBJ1-2|few
TGTGCCACTGGCCAACGGGACAGCAGGGGTGGAGGCTACACCTTC
CATGQRDSRGGGYTF